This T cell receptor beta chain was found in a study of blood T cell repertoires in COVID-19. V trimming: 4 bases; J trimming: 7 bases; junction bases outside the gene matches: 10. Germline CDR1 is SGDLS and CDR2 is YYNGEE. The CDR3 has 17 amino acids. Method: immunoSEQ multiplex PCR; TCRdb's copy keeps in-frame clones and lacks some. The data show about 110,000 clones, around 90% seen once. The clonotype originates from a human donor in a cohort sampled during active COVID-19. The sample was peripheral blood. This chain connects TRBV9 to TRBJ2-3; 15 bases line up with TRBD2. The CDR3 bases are TGTGCCAGCAGCCCTGCCGGACTAGCGGGAGGGGCACATACGCAGTATTTT. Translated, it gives CASSPAGLAGGAHTQYF.